The sample holds many counts of the clone carrying this TCR beta chain. Its target is not known. Nobody among the patients had been given any treatment before thyroid surgery. Per the study methods: Differences in CDR3 between clinicopathological groups were drawn on to build a classifier intended to discriminate distant-metastatic papillary thyroid cancer patients. TCRdb re-clonotyped the PCR reads through MiXCR. The authors' filters were not applied to this entry. The data contain more than 90,000 clones, approximately 11% of them singletons. V was pared by 6 bases and J by 0 bases, with 8 bases between. This CDR3 contains 13 residues. Germline CDR1 MNHEY, CDR2 SVGEGT. These data are taken from a study of metastatic and nonmetastatic thyroid tumors. Turning to the study itself: Across peripheral blood and tumor or nodule tissue samples taken from malignant and benign thyroid patients, the repertoires were compared with one another. Findings of the study overall: Significantly greater TCR beta diversity was reportedly found in malignant thyroid tumors than in benign nodules (in blood and tumor).

This clonotype originated in a female donor with papillary thyroid cancer or a benign thyroid nodule (not recorded which). Some clones in this sample may be carry-over from other donors' samples. The V call is TRBV6-2 or TRBV6-3, the J call TRBJ1-1, with D hard to call. Sequenced input: blood. The CDR3 nucleotides are TGTGCCAGCAGGCCGGGTGTGAACACTGAAGCTTTCTTT. It yields the protein CASRPGVNTEAFF.